Only a few counts were recorded for the clone carrying this TCR beta chain. Its antigen remains unidentified. The CDR3 extends over 15 amino acids. The junction had 10 bases not matched to a gene; V was cut back by 6 bases and J by 2 bases. Germline CDR1 is SQVTM and CDR2 is ANQGSEA. The data are from a study of beta chain features in type 1 diabetes. About the study: What patients shared with healthy donors was a similar profile of age, gender and cell yields.

All of the isolated RNA was reverse transcribed, so expressed TCRB transcripts were sequenced. The table came from immunoSEQ multiplex PCR; TCRdb's copy has only in-frame clones and leaves some out. The profile shows approximately 170,000 clones, about 63% of them singletons. The study, taken as a whole, reports: For Type 1 diabetes patients, all four CD4+ subsets carried TCRB CDR3s that were moderately but significantly shorter. Naive, central memory and regulatory TCRB repertoires appeared more similar among patients than healthy donors.

CD45RO/CCR7/CD25/CD127/CD95/CD27 staining was used to isolate CD4+ naive, central memory, regulatory and stem cell-like memory cells by sorting. V and J are TRBV29-1 and TRBJ2-5; 9 bases agree with TRBD2. Sequencing input: naive CD4+ T cells from blood. This clonotype was sampled from a man aged 25-45 years with type 1 diabetes. The DNA of the CDR3 is TGCAGCGTGGCGGGGGGGCTAGCGGTACAAGAGACCCAGTACTTC. Protein product: CSVAGGLAVQETQYF.